A single sample gave rise to the 17 T cell receptor beta chains below, sequenced in a study of early stage breast cancer tumors. The method was immunoSEQ multiplex PCR; TCRdb's version includes in-frame clones alone and lacks a portion of them. The data show fewer than 70,000 clones, with over 65% seen just once and 3% to 3.5% held by the top ten. The source material was blood. Receptors were obtained from a person aged 30 to 40 with breast cancer.

The chain is built from TRBV7-9 and TRBJ1-1; no clear D gene. The CDR3 extends over 13 amino acids. The V end lost 6 bases, the J end lost 1 base, and 9 bases lay between the germline ends. Per germline, CDR1 SEHNR and CDR2 FQNEAQ (reference sequence). The CDR3: CASRVQRNTEAFF. CDR3 in DNA: TGTGCCAGCAGGGTTCAAAGGAACACTGAAGCTTTCTTT.

The V gene is TRBV9, the J gene TRBJ1-1, with D uncertain. The length of the CDR3 is 16 residues. The germline V gene has CDR1 SGDLS and CDR2 YYNGEE. V gave up 0 bases and J gave up 5 bases, with 17 bases separating them. The CDR3 sequence: CASSVGDAGFGTEAFF. DNA for the CDR3: TGTGCCAGCAGCGTAGGTGACGCGGGGTTTGGAACTGAAGCTTTCTTT.

The J gene is TRBJ1-1, the V gene TRBV5-6; D is possibly TRBD1 (6 bases). With 0 bases removed from V and 11 bases from J, the gap between germline ends came to 14 bases. This CDR3 region has 13 residues. Per germline, CDR1 SGHDT and CDR2 YYEEEE. CDR3 amino acids: CASSLVGASVAFF. In DNA form, the CDR3 reads TGTGCCAGCAGCTTGGTGGGGGCTTCGGTGGCTTTCTTT.

Regarding this clone: The sample has other DNA sequences that encode this CDR3 too. The J gene is TRBJ1-5, the V gene TRBV30; unclear D gene. The germline V gene has CDR1 GTSNPN and CDR2 SVGIG (reference sequence). The CDR3 is made up of 14 amino acids. Trimming shortened V by 0 bases and J by 2 bases, and 8 bases separated the two germline ends. CDR3 coding DNA: TGTGCCTGGAGTGTAGGACCCGGCAATCAGCCCCAGCATTTT. This encodes CAWSVGPGNQPQHF.

This clone has more than one count but fewer than ten. The V gene is TRBV5-1, the J gene TRBJ1-2; D is unresolved. Germline V gene data show CDR1 as SGHRS and CDR2 as YFSETQ. The V end lost 5 bases, the J end lost 8 bases, and 19 bases lay between the germline ends. CDR3 length: 14 amino acids. The CDR3, as DNA: TGCGCCAGCAGTGTTTCTACGTCCGGGTCCGGCTACACCTTC. It is translated as CASSVSTSGSGYTF. Full variable domain (remainder filled in from reference TRBV5-1 and TRBJ1-2): KAGVTQTPRYLIKTRGQQVTLSCSPISGHRSVSWYQQTPGQGLQFLFEYFSETQRNKGNFPGRFSGRQFSNSRSEMNVSTLELGDSALYLCASSVSTSGSGYTFGSGTRLTVV.

The chain combines TRBV30 with TRBJ2-5; a weak D match, TRBD2 (5 bases). TRBJ2-7 matches the DNA end more closely, so the J call is doubtful. The CDR3 loop spans 12 amino acids. The germline V gene encodes CDR1 GTSNPN and CDR2 SVGIG (reference sequence). The CDR3 DNA reads as TGTGCCTGGAGCCTAGCAAAGCACGAGCAGTACTTC. As protein: CAWSLAKHEQYF.

This clone has only one observation. The rearrangement uses TRBV19 and TRBJ2-1; TRBD2 matches 7 bases. CDR3 length equals 15 residues. V shed 4 bases, J shed 6 bases, and the junction held 9 bases outside the gene matches. In germline, CDR1 is LNHDA, CDR2 SQIVND (reference sequence). For the CDR3, the DNA is TGTGCCAGTAGTACCGGTAGCGGGTCGACCAATGAGCAGTTCTTC. This translates into CASSTGSGSTNEQFF.

Here the CDR3 reads CASSLGGSYNEQFF. The DNA for the CDR3 is TGTGCCAGCAGCTTAGGCGGATCCTACAATGAGCAGTTCTTC. The gene calls are TRBV7-3 and TRBJ2-1; D is unclear. The germline V gene encodes CDR1 SGHTA and CDR2 FQGTGA. CDR3 size: 14 residues. Trimming took 2 bases from V and 1 from J, leaving 6 bases between them.

CDR3 coding DNA: TGTGCCAGCAGTCCTAACGAAGGGGGACGAGGAGGCTACACCTTC. Its protein product is CASSPNEGGRGGYTF. The rearrangement links TRBV27 to TRBJ1-2; tentative D call: TRBD1 (6 bases). Germline V lookup: CDR1 MNHEY, CDR2 SMNVEV (reference sequence). Trimming left V 5 bases short and J 8 bases short, with 21 bases between. CDR3 size: 15 residues.

V is TRBV4-1 and J is TRBJ2-7; no definite D call. Germline V lookup: CDR1 MGHRA, CDR2 YSYEKL. The ends were cut back, 5 bases at V and 2 bases at J, with 13 bases in the middle. The CDR3 spans 14 residues. CDR3 in amino acids: CASSLGRGAYEQYF. CDR3 coding DNA: TGCGCCAGCAGCTTAGGACGCGGAGCCTACGAGCAGTACTTC.

This clone was observed a single time. The J gene is TRBJ1-1, the V gene TRBV14, with D possibly being TRBD1 (5 bases). V gave up 2 bases and J gave up 4 bases, with 14 bases separating them. Germline V gene sequence: CDR1 SGHDN, CDR2 FVKESK. CDR3 length equals 15 residues. This chain's CDR3 is CASSQWGGLVTEAFF. The CDR3 DNA reads as TGTGCCAGCAGCCAATGGGGGGGTTTGGTCACTGAAGCTTTCTTT.

This sequence joins TRBV6-1 and TRBJ2-6; D is perhaps TRBD2 (5 bases). There are 15 residues in the CDR3. With 9 bases removed from V and 4 bases from J, the gap between germline ends came to 16 bases. Germline lookup yields CDR1 MNHNS and CDR2 SASEGT. CDR3 amino acids: CASETGEAGANVLTF. In nucleotides, the CDR3 is TGTGCCAGTGAAACCGGGGAAGCCGGGGCCAACGTCCTGACTTTC.

The V and J genes are TRBV7-2 and TRBJ1-1; a weak D match, TRBD1 (6 bases). The germline V and J ends were trimmed by 1 base and 4 bases, with 13 bases remaining between them. Germline V gene data show CDR1 as SGHTA and CDR2 as FQGNSA. This CDR3 has 15 amino acids. The chain's CDR3 is CASSLVGRGTTEAFF. CDR3 coding DNA: TGTGCCAGCAGCTTAGTTGGGAGGGGGACCACTGAAGCTTTCTTT.

The rearrangement joins TRBV5-4 to TRBJ1-2, with 7 bases fitting TRBD1. This CDR3 region has 14 residues. Germline CDR1 is SGHNT and CDR2 is YYREEE (reference sequence). With V trimmed by 3 bases and J by 8 bases, 10 bases remained unmatched. CDR3 region: CASSWEGASEGYTF. The CDR3 nucleotides are TGTGCCAGCAGCTGGGAGGGGGCGTCGGAAGGCTACACCTTC. Using reference TRBV5-4 and TRBJ1-2 for the parts outside the CDR3, the full variable domain is ETGVTQSPTHLIKTRGQQVTLRCSSQSGHNTVSWYQQALGQGPQFIFQYYREEENGRGNFPPRFSGLQFPNYSSELNVNALELDDSALYLCASSWEGASEGYTFGSGTRLTVV.

V and J are TRBV11-2 and TRBJ1-3; D may be TRBD1 (5 bases). The CDR3 length is 16 residues. Germline CDR1 reads SGHAT; CDR2 reads FQNNGV. The ends were cut back, 1 base at V and 4 bases at J, with 14 bases in the middle. The CDR3 sequence is CASSLGAGTVGNTIYF. CDR3 sequence (DNA): TGTGCCAGCAGCTTAGGGGCGGGGACCGTAGGAAACACCATATATTTT.

This sequence joins TRBV6-1 and TRBJ2-7; no firm D call. CDR1 and CDR2 (germline): MNHNS, SASEGT. This CDR3 region has 13 residues. V lost 0 bases to trimming and J lost 2 bases, with 5 bases between them. CDR3 protein: CASSEAHTYEQYF. The CDR3 coding sequence is TGTGCCAGCAGTGAAGCGCACACCTACGAGCAGTACTTC.

The rearrangement joins TRBV5-1 to TRBJ2-5; 7 bases line up with TRBD1. V gave up 2 bases and J gave up 5 bases; unmatched junction bases: 9. This CDR3 is built from 15 residues. Germline V gene lookup returns CDR1 SGHRS and CDR2 YFSETQ. The CDR3 DNA sequence: TGCGCCAGCAGCTTAGTACAGGGGCAGGGGGAGACCCAGTACTTC. Its translation: CASSLVQGQGETQYF.